There are a few counts of the clone carrying this T cell receptor (beta chain). What it binds is not known. Germline V lookup: CDR1 SGHKS, CDR2 YYEKEE (reference sequence). Trimming at V came to 6 bases and at J to 2 bases, leaving 4 bases not matched to a gene. CDR3 size: 14 residues. This record belongs to a study of response to subunit inactivated influenza vaccine. Findings and limits, study-wide: The authors put forward the suggestion that each seasonal influenza vaccination may bring in only a limited number of new T cells.

TCRdb re-analysed the RT-PCR reads in MiXCR, keeping a single row per CDR3 protein. The table includes roughly 460,000 distinct CDR3 sequences, approximately 9.9% detected once. The TCR comes from a man between 50 and 59 years old who received an inactivated influenza vaccine. This material consisted of PBMCs from blood, taken roughly 46 days after vaccination. The chain employs TRBV5-5 and TRBJ2-1, with 8 bases fitting TRBD1. CDR3 sequence: CASTPDRAYNEQFF. As DNA, the CDR3 is TGTGCCAGCACCCCGGACAGGGCCTACAATGAGCAGTTCTTC.